These T cell receptor beta chains were read from a single sample in a study of CD8+ T cells in alopecia areata. The method was immunoSEQ multiplex PCR; TCRdb's version includes in-frame clones alone and lacks a portion of them. The sample lists around 100,000 clones, roughly two fifths occurring once. The sequenced sample was CD4+ T cells sorted from blood. The receptors derive from a human donor with alopecia areata. The CDR3 runs from the conserved cysteine through the conserved F or W. The D gene is left open where the match is weak. Some rows mark clone size as missing; the rest say once, few, many or name a class of expanded clone.

clone_size,v_call,d_call,j_call,cdr3_nt,cdr3_aa
few,TRBV5-6,-,TRBJ1-1,TGTGCCAGGCTACCCTCGGGGGTAGGCCTGAACACTGAAGCTTTCTTT,CARLPSGVGLNTEAFF
-,TRBV30,-,TRBJ2-7,TGTGCCTGGAGGTGGGCATTAACCTACGAGCAGTACTTC,CAWRWALTYEQYF
-,TRBV9,TRBD1,TRBJ1-6,TGTGCCAGCAGCGCAATGGACAGGGGGCTCTCACCCCTCCACTTT,CASSAMDRGLSPLHF
-,TRBV28,TRBD1,TRBJ1-5,TGTGCCAGCAGTCCGGACAGGGGTGGTCAGCCCCAGCATTTT,CASSPDRGGQPQHF
-,TRBV27,-,TRBJ2-2,TGTGCCAGCAGTCCCCGATCGACTCGGGCTAGCGTAGGCGGGGAGCTGTTTTTT,CASSPRSTRASVGGELFF
-,TRBV6-6,-,TRBJ2-7,TGTGCCAGCCGACCCCTTGCGGACATAGGCTACGAGCAGTACTTC,CASRPLADIGYEQYF
-,TRBV2,TRBD2,TRBJ2-1,TGTGCCAGCAGTGAAGCGAGCGGGAGGGCCTACAATGAGCAGTTCTTC,CASSEASGRAYNEQFF
-,TRBV30,-,TRBJ1-2,TGTGCCTGGAGTGCCCAGCGCTATGGCTACACCTTC,CAWSAQRYGYTF
-,TRBV7-9,TRBD1,TRBJ2-2,TGTGCCAGCAGCCGGACAGGGACCGGGGAGCTGTTTTTT,CASSRTGTGELFF
-,TRBV9,TRBD1,TRBJ2-7,TGTGCCAGCAGCGCGACCGGGACAGTCTCCTACGAGCAGTACTTC,CASSATGTVSYEQYF
-,TRBV5-1,TRBD1,TRBJ1-1,TGCGCCAGCAGCACGGGTAGACAGGGTAACACTGAAGCTTTCTTT,CASSTGRQGNTEAFF
-,TRBV5-1,-,TRBJ2-1,TGCGCCAGCAGCTTGGCGAGTGCAGGGGGGAATGAGCAGTTCTTC,CASSLASAGGNEQFF
-,TRBV14,-,TRBJ2-3,TGTGCCAGCAGCCAAGTCAGAGATACGCAGTATTTT,CASSQVRDTQYF
-,TRBV23-1,TRBD1,TRBJ2-1,TGCGCCAGCAGTCAATCAAACAGGGGACAGTACAATGAGCAGTTCTTC,CASSQSNRGQYNEQFF
-,TRBV7-2,-,TRBJ1-1,TGTGCCAGCAGCTTTTTCTCTGAAGCTTTCTTT,CASSFFSEAFF
-,TRBV11-2,-,TRBJ2-7,TGTGCCAGCAGCTTCCCAGGGGGGAAATACGAGCAGTACTTC,CASSFPGGKYEQYF
-,TRBV6-6,TRBD1,TRBJ1-2,TGTGCCAGCAGTTCTATACAGGGGTACTATGGCTACACCTTC,CASSSIQGYYGYTF
-,TRBV5-1,TRBD1,TRBJ2-4,TGCGCCAGCAGCTTGGGACAGGGAATTGCCAAAAACATTCAGTACTTC,CASSLGQGIAKNIQYF
-,TRBV28,-,TRBJ2-7,TGTGCCAGCAGTAACTTGTACGAGCAGTACTTC,CASSNLYEQYF
once,TRBV28,TRBD2,TRBJ2-2,TGTGCCAGCAGGCTGGCGTCTAGCGGGGGGTACACCGGGGAGCTGTTTTTT,CASRLASSGGYTGELFF
few,TRBV7-2,-,TRBJ1-3,TGTGCCAGCAGCTTTGCGAGGATTGCTGGAAACACCATATATTTT,CASSFARIAGNTIYF
-,TRBV28,-,TRBJ2-1,TGTGCCAGCAGTCCGAACAGGAGGAGCTCCTACAATGAGCAGTTCTTC,CASSPNRRSSYNEQFF
few,TRBV14,-,TRBJ2-1,TGTGCCAGCAGCCAGACCAGGGGCGGGATTGGTGAGCAGTTCTTC,CASSQTRGGIGEQFF
-,TRBV11-2,-,TRBJ2-7,TGTGCCAGCAGGACGTCTTACGAGCAGTACTTC,CASRTSYEQYF
few,TRBV29-1,-,TRBJ2-5,TGCAGCGTTGAAGATGTGCCGGGGTGGACCCAGTACTTC,CSVEDVPGWTQYF
-,TRBV5-1,-,TRBJ2-3,TGCGCCAGCAGCTTGGCGGACGGGAGCACAGATACGCAGTATTTT,CASSLADGSTDTQYF
few,TRBV5-1,TRBD1,TRBJ2-3,TGCGCCAGCAGCCCCGGGACAGGGGGCTCAGATACGCAGTATTTT,CASSPGTGGSDTQYF
-,TRBV7-2,TRBD2,TRBJ2-1,TGTGCCAGCAGCTTAGGACTAGCGGGAGTTGAGCAGTTCTTC,CASSLGLAGVEQFF
-,TRBV30,-,TRBJ2-1,TGTGCCTGGAGTATCGGGGTTCGGTACAATGAGCAGTTCTTC,CAWSIGVRYNEQFF
few,TRBV27,-,TRBJ2-2,TGTGCCAGCAGCCGCGGTGGGGAGCTGTTTTTT,CASSRGGELFF
-,TRBV29-1,TRBD1,TRBJ2-1,TGCAGCGTTGACCAGGGGGCGGTCGGCAATGAGCAGTTCTTC,CSVDQGAVGNEQFF
-,TRBV30,-,TRBJ2-1,TGTGCCTGGAAGGGTGGTCCCTACAATGAGCAGTTCTTC,CAWKGGPYNEQFF
-,TRBV27,-,TRBJ2-3,TGTGCCAGCACCCGGAGGGGTCTTGGGGCAGATACGCAGTATTTT,CASTRRGLGADTQYF
-,TRBV11-2,-,TRBJ2-3,TGTGCCAGCAGCTCAACAGGGTTCCCCACAGATACGCAGTATTTT,CASSSTGFPTDTQYF
-,TRBV4-1,-,TRBJ2-7,TGCGCCAGCAGCCAAGAGTTAAGAGGCTACGAGCAGTACTTC,CASSQELRGYEQYF
-,TRBV30,TRBD2,TRBJ2-5,TGTGCCCTCGGGCCTACTAGCGGGTCCGGAGAGACCCAGTACTTC,CALGPTSGSGETQYF
-,TRBV5-1,-,TRBJ1-1,TGCGCCAGCAGTTCCATAACTCAGGGCACTGAAGCTTTCTTT,CASSSITQGTEAFF
-,TRBV5-1,-,TRBJ2-3,TGCGCCAGCAGTCTGGGGGGAACCACAGATACGCAGTATTTT,CASSLGGTTDTQYF
-,TRBV6-5,TRBD1,TRBJ1-5,TGTGCCAGCAGTACCTTCCGGGACAGGCCCCAGCATTTT,CASSTFRDRPQHF
-,TRBV5-1,TRBD1,TRBJ2-5,TGCGCCAGCAGACAGGGGGCACGAGAGACCCAGTACTTC,CASRQGARETQYF
-,TRBV5-1,-,TRBJ2-2,TGCGCCAGCAGCTTCCGGGGGTCCGGGGAGCTGTTTTTT,CASSFRGSGELFF
few,TRBV6-5,TRBD1,TRBJ1-6,TGTGCCAGCAGATTTAGGACAGGGGGCCATTCACCCCTCCACTTT,CASRFRTGGHSPLHF
-,TRBV19,-,TRBJ1-1,TGTGCCAGTAGTATACCCGGGATGAACACTGAAGCTTTCTTT,CASSIPGMNTEAFF
-,TRBV10-3,-,TRBJ2-3,TGTGCCATCAGTGAGTCCAATCCACCTACGCAGTATTTT,CAISESNPPTQYF
-,TRBV7-2,-,TRBJ1-1,TGTGCCAGCAGCTTAGCAAGTGGGAACACTGAAGCTTTCTTT,CASSLASGNTEAFF
few,TRBV30,-,TRBJ2-1,TGTGCCTGGACCTCAACCCGTAGCTCCTACAATGAGCAGTTCTTC,CAWTSTRSSYNEQFF
-,TRBV7-2,TRBD1,TRBJ2-7,TGTGCCAGCAGCACGGCCGGGACAGGAGCCTACGAGCAGTACTTC,CASSTAGTGAYEQYF
-,TRBV5-4,TRBD2,TRBJ2-3,TGTGCCAGCAGAACCCCGGGGAGGGGCACAGATACGCAGTATTTT,CASRTPGRGTDTQYF
few,TRBV5-1,-,TRBJ2-1,TGCGCCAGCAGCTTGGGCAGGGGCGGGGAGCAGTTCTTC,CASSLGRGGEQFF